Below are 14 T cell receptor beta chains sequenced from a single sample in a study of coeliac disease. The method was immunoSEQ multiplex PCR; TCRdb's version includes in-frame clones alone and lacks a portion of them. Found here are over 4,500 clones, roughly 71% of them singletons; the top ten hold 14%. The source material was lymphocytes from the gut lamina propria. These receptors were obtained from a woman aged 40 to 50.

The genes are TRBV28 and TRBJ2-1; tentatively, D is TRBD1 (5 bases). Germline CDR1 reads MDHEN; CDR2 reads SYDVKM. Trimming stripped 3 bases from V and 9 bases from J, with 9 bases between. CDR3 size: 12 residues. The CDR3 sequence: CASSFGAGEQFF. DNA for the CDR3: TGTGCCAGCAGTTTTGGGGCTGGTGAGCAGTTCTTC.

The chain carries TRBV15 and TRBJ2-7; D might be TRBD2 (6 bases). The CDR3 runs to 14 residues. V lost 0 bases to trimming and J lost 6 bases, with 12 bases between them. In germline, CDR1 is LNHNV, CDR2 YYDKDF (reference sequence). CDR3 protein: CATSRDRASAEQYF. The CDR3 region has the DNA TGTGCCACCAGCAGAGATCGGGCTAGCGCCGAGCAGTACTTC. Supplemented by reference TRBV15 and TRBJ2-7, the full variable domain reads DAMVIQNPRYQVTQFGKPVTLSCSQTLNHNVMYWYQQKSSQAPKLLFHYYDKDFNNEADTPDNFQSRRPNTSFCFLDIRSPGLGDTAMYLCATSRDRASAEQYFGPGTRLTVT.

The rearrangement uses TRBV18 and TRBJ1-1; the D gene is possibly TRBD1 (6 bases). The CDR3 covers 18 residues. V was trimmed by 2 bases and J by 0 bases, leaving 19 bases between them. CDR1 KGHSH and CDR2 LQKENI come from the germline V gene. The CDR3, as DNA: TGTGCCAGCTCACCAACCATCGGGTACAGGGCTATGAACACTGAAGCTTTCTTT. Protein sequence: CASSPTIGYRAMNTEAFF.

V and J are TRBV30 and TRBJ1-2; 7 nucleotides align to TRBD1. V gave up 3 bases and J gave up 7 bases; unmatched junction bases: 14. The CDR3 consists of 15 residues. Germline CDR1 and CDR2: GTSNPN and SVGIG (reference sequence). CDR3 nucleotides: TGTGCCTGGAGAGAATCGGGTGGAGGGGGCAGTGGCTACACCTTC. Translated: CAWRESGGGGSGYTF.

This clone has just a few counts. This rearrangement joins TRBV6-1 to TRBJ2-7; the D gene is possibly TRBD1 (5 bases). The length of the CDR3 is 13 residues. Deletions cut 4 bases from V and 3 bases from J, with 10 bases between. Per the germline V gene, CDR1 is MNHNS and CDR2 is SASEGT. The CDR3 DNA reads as TGTGCCAGCAGTGCCCAGGGTGGCTACGAGCAGTACTTC. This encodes CASSAQGGYEQYF.

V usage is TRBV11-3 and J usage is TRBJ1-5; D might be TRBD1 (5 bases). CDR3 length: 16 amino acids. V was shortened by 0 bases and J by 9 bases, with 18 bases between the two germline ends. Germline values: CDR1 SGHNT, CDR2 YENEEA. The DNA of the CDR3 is TGTGCCAGCAGCTTAGATGGGTTCGGGGGAGGTTGGCCCCAGCATTTT. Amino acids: CASSLDGFGGGWPQHF. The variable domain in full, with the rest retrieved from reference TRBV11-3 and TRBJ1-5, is EAGVVQSPRYKIIEKKQPVAFWCNPISGHNTLYWYLQNLGQGPELLIRYENEEAVDDSQLPKDRFSAERLKGVDSTLKIQPAELGDSAVYLCASSLDGFGGGWPQHFGDGTRLSIL.

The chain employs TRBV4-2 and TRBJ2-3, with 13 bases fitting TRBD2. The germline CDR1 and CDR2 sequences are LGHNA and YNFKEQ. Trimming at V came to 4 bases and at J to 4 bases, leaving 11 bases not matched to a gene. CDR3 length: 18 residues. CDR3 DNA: TGTGCCAGCAGCCGGACTAGCGGGAGAGGGGGTGGCGCAGATACGCAGTATTTT. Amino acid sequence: CASSRTSGRGGGADTQYF.

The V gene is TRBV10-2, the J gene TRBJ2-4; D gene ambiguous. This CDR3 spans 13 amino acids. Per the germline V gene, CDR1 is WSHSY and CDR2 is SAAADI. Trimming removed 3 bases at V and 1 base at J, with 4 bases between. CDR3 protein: CASSDRAKNIQYF. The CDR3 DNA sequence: TGCGCCAGCAGTGACAGGGCCAAAAACATTCAGTACTTC.

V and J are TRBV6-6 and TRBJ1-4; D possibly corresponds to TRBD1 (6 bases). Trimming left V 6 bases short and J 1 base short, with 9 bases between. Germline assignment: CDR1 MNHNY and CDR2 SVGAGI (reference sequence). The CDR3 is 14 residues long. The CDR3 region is CASRRGITNEKLFF. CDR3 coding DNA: TGTGCCAGCAGGAGGGGGATAACTAATGAAAAACTGTTTTTT.

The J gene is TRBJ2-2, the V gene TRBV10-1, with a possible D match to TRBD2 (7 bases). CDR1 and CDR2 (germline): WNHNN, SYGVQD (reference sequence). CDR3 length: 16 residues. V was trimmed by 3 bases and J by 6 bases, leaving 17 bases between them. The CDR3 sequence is CASSEEGGEEAGELFF. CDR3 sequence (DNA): TGCGCCAGCAGTGAAGAGGGGGGGGAGGAGGCCGGGGAGCTGTTTTTT.

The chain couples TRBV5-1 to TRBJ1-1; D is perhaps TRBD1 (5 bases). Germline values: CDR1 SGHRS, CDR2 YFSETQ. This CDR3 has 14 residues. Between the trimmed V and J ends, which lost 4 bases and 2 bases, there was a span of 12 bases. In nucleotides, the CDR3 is TGCGCCAGCAGCCCAGGTGACAGAAACACTGAAGCTTTCTTT. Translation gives CASSPGDRNTEAFF.

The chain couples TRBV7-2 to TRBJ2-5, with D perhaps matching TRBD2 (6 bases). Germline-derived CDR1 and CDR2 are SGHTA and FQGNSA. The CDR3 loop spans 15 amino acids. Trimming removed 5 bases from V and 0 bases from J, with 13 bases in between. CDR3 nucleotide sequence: TGTGCCAGCAGCCCGACTAGGGATTACCAAGAGACCCAGTACTTC. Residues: CASSPTRDYQETQYF.

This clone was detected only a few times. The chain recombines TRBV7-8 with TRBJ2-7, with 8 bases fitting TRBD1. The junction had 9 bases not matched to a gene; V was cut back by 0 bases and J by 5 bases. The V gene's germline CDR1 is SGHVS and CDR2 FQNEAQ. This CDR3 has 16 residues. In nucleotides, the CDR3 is TGTGCCAGCAGCTTAGCGAGGACAGGGATTGTGGACGAGCAGTACTTC. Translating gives CASSLARTGIVDEQYF. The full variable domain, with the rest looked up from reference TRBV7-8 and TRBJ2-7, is GAGVSQSPRYKVAKRGQDVALRCDPISGHVSLFWYQQALGQGPEFLTYFQNEAQLDKSGLPSDRFFAERPEGSVSTLKIQRTQQEDSAVYLCASSLARTGIVDEQYFGPGTRLTVT.

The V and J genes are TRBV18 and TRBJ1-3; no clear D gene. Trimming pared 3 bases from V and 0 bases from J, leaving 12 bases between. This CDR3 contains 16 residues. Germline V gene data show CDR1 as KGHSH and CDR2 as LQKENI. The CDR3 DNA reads TGTGCCAGCTCACCGGGAGGCAGACTCTCTGGAAACACCATATATTTT. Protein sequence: CASSPGGRLSGNTIYF.